The rows below give T cell receptor beta chains drawn from one sample of a study of blood T cell repertoires in COVID-19. Sequencing was performed with immunoSEQ multiplex PCR; in TCRdb, only in-frame clones are kept and a portion is missing. The sample lists 120,000 to 150,000 clones, approximately 88% occurring once. The sequenced sample consisted of peripheral blood. The origin of the receptors is a human donor in a cohort sampled during active COVID-19. Each CDR3 is given with its conserved first and last residue. Each record gives: D gene, V gene, J gene, CDR3 protein. The D gene is left open where the match is weak.

D gene: -
V gene: TRBV4-2
J gene: TRBJ1-4
CDR3 protein: CASSQAQEATNEKLFF

D gene: -
V gene: TRBV25-1
J gene: TRBJ2-1
CDR3 protein: CASSEYFKSTYNEQFF

D gene: TRBD2
V gene: TRBV7-3
J gene: TRBJ2-5
CDR3 protein: CASSLGLAFQETQYF

D gene: -
V gene: TRBV13
J gene: TRBJ1-2
CDR3 protein: CASSSGARYGYTF

D gene: -
V gene: TRBV29-1
J gene: TRBJ1-1
CDR3 protein: CSVLLLSAGELGTEAFF

D gene: -
V gene: TRBV11-2
J gene: TRBJ1-1
CDR3 protein: CASSLDFGTKAFF

D gene: -
V gene: TRBV19
J gene: TRBJ1-2
CDR3 protein: CASSNKGTGRYGYTF

D gene: -
V gene: TRBV3-1/TRBV3-2
J gene: TRBJ2-1
CDR3 protein: CASSQTPRTSANSYNEQFF

D gene: TRBD2
V gene: TRBV5-4
J gene: TRBJ2-4
CDR3 protein: CASSPGGEGNIQYF

D gene: TRBD1
V gene: TRBV11-2
J gene: TRBJ1-5
CDR3 protein: CASSLTGGQPQHF

D gene: -
V gene: TRBV6-5
J gene: TRBJ1-6
CDR3 protein: CASTDINNSPLHF

D gene: TRBD1
V gene: TRBV5-6
J gene: TRBJ2-1
CDR3 protein: CASTEGGTGSNEQFF

D gene: TRBD1
V gene: TRBV6-1
J gene: TRBJ1-5
CDR3 protein: CASSETGTGGRNQPQHF

D gene: TRBD2
V gene: TRBV29-1
J gene: TRBJ2-7
CDR3 protein: CSVEGPTSGVPREQYF

D gene: TRBD2
V gene: TRBV28
J gene: TRBJ2-3
CDR3 protein: CASSRTTPGLAADTQYF

D gene: -
V gene: TRBV5-4
J gene: TRBJ2-3
CDR3 protein: CASSSRGRTDTQYF

D gene: -
V gene: TRBV19
J gene: TRBJ2-3
CDR3 protein: CASSIAGGGGGGTQYF

D gene: -
V gene: TRBV15
J gene: TRBJ1-2
CDR3 protein: CATSRGMGGYGYTF

D gene: -
V gene: TRBV15
J gene: TRBJ2-2
CDR3 protein: CATSRDIDTGELFF

D gene: -
V gene: TRBV4-1
J gene: TRBJ1-6
CDR3 protein: CASSYFRNSPLHF

D gene: TRBD1
V gene: TRBV5-1
J gene: TRBJ1-1
CDR3 protein: CASTDVRTGDTEAFF

D gene: -
V gene: TRBV7-9
J gene: TRBJ2-7
CDR3 protein: CASSFFMLGSSYEQYF

D gene: -
V gene: TRBV24-1
J gene: TRBJ2-7
CDR3 protein: CATSDPTGMKQYF

D gene: -
V gene: TRBV7-3
J gene: TRBJ2-1
CDR3 protein: CASSLSRDNEQFF

D gene: -
V gene: TRBV15
J gene: TRBJ2-2
CDR3 protein: CATSRDRGNTGELFF

D gene: -
V gene: TRBV7-2
J gene: TRBJ1-5
CDR3 protein: CASSSTSQPQHF

D gene: -
V gene: TRBV5-1
J gene: TRBJ2-7
CDR3 protein: CASSFRQVDGQYF

D gene: -
V gene: TRBV18
J gene: TRBJ1-5
CDR3 protein: CASSPPTGRPQHF

D gene: -
V gene: TRBV10-1
J gene: TRBJ1-5
CDR3 protein: CASSSNRDQPQHF

D gene: TRBD1
V gene: TRBV15
J gene: TRBJ1-2
CDR3 protein: CATSRDLGTGGYTF

D gene: TRBD2
V gene: TRBV11-2
J gene: TRBJ2-3
CDR3 protein: CASSLGGRRPTTDTQYF

D gene: TRBD1
V gene: TRBV27
J gene: TRBJ2-5
CDR3 protein: CASSKDREQTQYF

D gene: -
V gene: TRBV19
J gene: TRBJ2-7
CDR3 protein: CASRLGGAGEQYF

D gene: -
V gene: TRBV9
J gene: TRBJ2-2
CDR3 protein: CASSPRGAQNTGELFF

D gene: TRBD1
V gene: TRBV6-5
J gene: TRBJ1-2
CDR3 protein: CASSYAGQGVGYTF

D gene: -
V gene: TRBV20-1
J gene: TRBJ1-4
CDR3 protein: CSASIGNEKLFF

D gene: TRBD2
V gene: TRBV7-7
J gene: TRBJ2-5
CDR3 protein: CASSLVTSGQETQYF

D gene: TRBD1
V gene: TRBV15
J gene: TRBJ2-4
CDR3 protein: CATSRAGTGENIQYF

D gene: TRBD1
V gene: TRBV4-1
J gene: TRBJ1-5
CDR3 protein: CASSPRTGGNQPQHF

D gene: -
V gene: TRBV6-6
J gene: TRBJ1-1
CDR3 protein: CASSRGVNTEAFF

D gene: TRBD2
V gene: TRBV5-5
J gene: TRBJ2-3
CDR3 protein: CASSFGAAGGTDTQYF

D gene: TRBD1
V gene: TRBV5-4
J gene: TRBJ2-1
CDR3 protein: CASSSQLLRTGVYYNEQFF

D gene: -
V gene: TRBV29-1
J gene: TRBJ2-1
CDR3 protein: CSVDNPGEQFF

D gene: -
V gene: TRBV18
J gene: TRBJ2-3
CDR3 protein: CASSGQYTDTQYF

D gene: TRBD1
V gene: TRBV5-4
J gene: TRBJ2-5
CDR3 protein: CASNNRGAETQYF

D gene: -
V gene: TRBV3-1/TRBV3-2
J gene: TRBJ1-3
CDR3 protein: CASSQEGAKNTIYF

D gene: -
V gene: TRBV6-6
J gene: TRBJ2-5
CDR3 protein: CASSYGPIYQETQYF

D gene: -
V gene: TRBV30
J gene: TRBJ1-4
CDR3 protein: CAWSVSGADEKLFF

D gene: TRBD2
V gene: TRBV7-9
J gene: TRBJ2-3
CDR3 protein: CASSFRAGGTDTQYF

D gene: -
V gene: TRBV11-1
J gene: TRBJ2-7
CDR3 protein: CASSLGYRYEQYF

D gene: TRBD1
V gene: TRBV27
J gene: TRBJ1-2
CDR3 protein: CASSYDSGGGYTF

D gene: -
V gene: TRBV7-3
J gene: TRBJ2-2
CDR3 protein: CASSLMGLGAAGELFF